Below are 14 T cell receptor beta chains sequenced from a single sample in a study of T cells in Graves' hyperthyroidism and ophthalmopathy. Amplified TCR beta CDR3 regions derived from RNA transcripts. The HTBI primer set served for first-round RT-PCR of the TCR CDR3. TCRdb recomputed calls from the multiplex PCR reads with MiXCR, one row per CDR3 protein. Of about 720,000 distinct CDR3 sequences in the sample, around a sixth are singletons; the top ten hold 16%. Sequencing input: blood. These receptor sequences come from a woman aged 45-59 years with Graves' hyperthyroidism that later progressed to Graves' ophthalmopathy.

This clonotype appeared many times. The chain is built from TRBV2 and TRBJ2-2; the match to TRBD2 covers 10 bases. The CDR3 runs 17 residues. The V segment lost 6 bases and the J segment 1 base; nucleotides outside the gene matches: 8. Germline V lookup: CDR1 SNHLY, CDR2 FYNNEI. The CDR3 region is CASRRTSGRLNTGELFF. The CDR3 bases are TGTGCCAGCAGGAGGACTAGCGGAAGATTGAACACCGGGGAGCTGTTTTTT. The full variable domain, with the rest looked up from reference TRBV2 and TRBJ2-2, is EPEVTQTPSHQVTQMGQEVILRCVPISNHLYFYWYRQILGQKVEFLVSFYNNEISEKSEIFDDQFSVERPDGSNFTLKIRSTKLEDSAMYFCASRRTSGRLNTGELFFGEGSRLTVL.

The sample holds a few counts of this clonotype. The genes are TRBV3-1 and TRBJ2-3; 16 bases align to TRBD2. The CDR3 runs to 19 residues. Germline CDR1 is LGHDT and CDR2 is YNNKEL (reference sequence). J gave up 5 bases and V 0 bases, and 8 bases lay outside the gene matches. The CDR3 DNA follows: TGTGCCAGCAGCCAAGATCGGGGGACTAGCGGGGGGGCAAGAGATACGCAGTATTTT. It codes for CASSQDRGTSGGARDTQYF.

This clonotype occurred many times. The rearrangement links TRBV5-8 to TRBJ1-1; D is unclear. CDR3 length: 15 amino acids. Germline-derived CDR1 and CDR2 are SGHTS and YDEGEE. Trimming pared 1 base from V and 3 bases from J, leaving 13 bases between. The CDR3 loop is CASSLNGVTDTEAFF. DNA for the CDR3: TGTGCCAGCAGCTTGAATGGTGTGACGGACACTGAAGCTTTCTTT.

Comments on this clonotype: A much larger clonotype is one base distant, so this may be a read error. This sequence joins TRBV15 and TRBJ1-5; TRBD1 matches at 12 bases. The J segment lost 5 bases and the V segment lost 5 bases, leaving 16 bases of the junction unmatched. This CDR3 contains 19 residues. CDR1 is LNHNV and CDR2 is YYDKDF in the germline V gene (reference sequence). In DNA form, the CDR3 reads TGTGCCACCAGCGGAAGAGGGACAGGGGGCCGATGTCGAGATCAGCCCCAGCATTTT. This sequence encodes CATSGRGTGGRCRDQPQHF.

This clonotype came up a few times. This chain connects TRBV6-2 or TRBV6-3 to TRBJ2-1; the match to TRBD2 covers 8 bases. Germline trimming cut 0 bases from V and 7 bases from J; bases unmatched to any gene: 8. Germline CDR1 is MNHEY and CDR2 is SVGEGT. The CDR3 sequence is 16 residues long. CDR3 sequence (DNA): TGTGCCAGCAGTTACTCCGGGACTAGGTTTCGGAATGAGCAGTTCTTC. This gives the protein CASSYSGTRFRNEQFF.

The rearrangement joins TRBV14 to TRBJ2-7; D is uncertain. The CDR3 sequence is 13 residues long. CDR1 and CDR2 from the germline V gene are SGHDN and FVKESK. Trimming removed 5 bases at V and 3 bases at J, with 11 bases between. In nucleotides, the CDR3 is TGTGCCAGCAGCTTAAGTCACCACTACGAGCAGTACTTC. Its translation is CASSLSHHYEQYF. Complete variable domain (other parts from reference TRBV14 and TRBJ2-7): EAGVTQFPSHSVIEKGQTVTLRCDPISGHDNLYWYRRVMGKEIKFLLHFVKESKQDESGMPNNRFLAERTGGTYSTLKVQPAELEDSGVYFCASSLSHHYEQYFGPGTRLTVT.

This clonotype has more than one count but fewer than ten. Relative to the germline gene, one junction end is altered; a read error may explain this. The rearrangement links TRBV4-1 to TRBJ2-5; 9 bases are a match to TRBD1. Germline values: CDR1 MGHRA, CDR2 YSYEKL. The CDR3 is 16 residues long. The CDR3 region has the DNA TGCGCCAGCAGCCAAGAGACAGGGGGGTACCAAGAGGCCCAGTACTTC. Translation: CASSQETGGYQEAQYF.

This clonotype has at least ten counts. CDR3 nucleotide sequence: TGTGCCAGCACTACCTTGCGGCGGGCTGAAGCTTTCTTT. This translates into CASTTLRRAEAFF. V gene TRBV6-1 combines with J gene TRBJ1-1; no clear D gene. The CDR3 totals 13 residues. The germline V and J ends were trimmed by 7 bases and 6 bases, with 15 bases remaining between them. The V gene's germline CDR1 is MNHNS and CDR2 SASEGT.

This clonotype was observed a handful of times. CDR3 sequence: CASSQGTGNFYGYTF. The CDR3 nucleotides read TGCGCCAGCAGCCAGGGGACAGGAAATTTCTATGGCTACACCTTC. The rearrangement joins TRBV5-1 to TRBJ1-2, with 8 bases that match TRBD1. The ends lost 4 bases at V and 4 bases at J; junction bases unmatched: 9. The CDR3 runs to 15 residues. From germline, CDR1 is SGHRS and CDR2 YFSETQ. Based on the CDR3 plus reference TRBV5-1 and TRBJ1-2, the full variable domain is KAGVTQTPRYLIKTRGQQVTLSCSPISGHRSVSWYQQTPGQGLQFLFEYFSETQRNKGNFPGRFSGRQFSNSRSEMNVSTLELGDSALYLCASSQGTGNFYGYTFGSGTRLTVV.

The CDR3 region is CASRRSRRGIYGYTF. The DNA of the CDR3 is TGTGCCAGCAGGCGGTCGCGGAGGGGGATCTATGGCTACACCTTC. The V and J genes are TRBV6-1 and TRBJ1-2; D is possibly TRBD1 (6 bases). Germline V lookup: CDR1 MNHNS, CDR2 SASEGT. The CDR3 runs 15 residues. V was cut by 6 bases and J by 4 bases, with 18 bases left in between.

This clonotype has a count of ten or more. The CDR3 loop reads CASSLQDRGLESPLHF. The CDR3 DNA is TGTGCCAGCAGCTTACAGGACAGGGGGCTTGAGTCACCCCTCCACTTT. The J gene is TRBJ1-6, the V gene TRBV11-2; the match to TRBD1 covers 11 bases. The CDR3 is made up of 16 amino acids. Germline V lookup: CDR1 SGHAT, CDR2 FQNNGV. J gave up 10 bases and V 2 bases, and 7 bases lay outside the gene matches.

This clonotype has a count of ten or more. DNA for the CDR3: TGCGCCAGCAGAAGAAAGAGAAGCACTGAAGCTTTCTTT. Amino acid sequence: CASRRKRSTEAFF. This rearrangement joins TRBV5-1 to TRBJ1-1, with D unclear. The CDR3 is made up of 13 amino acids. With 5 bases removed from V and 4 bases from J, the gap between germline ends came to 12 bases. Germline loops: CDR1 SGHRS, CDR2 YFSETQ. The complete variable domain, with remaining parts taken from reference TRBV5-1 and TRBJ1-1, reads KAGVTQTPRYLIKTRGQQVTLSCSPISGHRSVSWYQQTPGQGLQFLFEYFSETQRNKGNFPGRFSGRQFSNSRSEMNVSTLELGDSALYLCASRRKRSTEAFFGQGTRLTVV.

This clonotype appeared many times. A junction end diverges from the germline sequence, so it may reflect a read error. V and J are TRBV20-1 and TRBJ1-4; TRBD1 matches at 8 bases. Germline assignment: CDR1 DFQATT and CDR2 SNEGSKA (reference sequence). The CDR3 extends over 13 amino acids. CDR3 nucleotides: TGCAGTGCTCGAGACAGGGGTTTCGGAAAACTGTTTTTT. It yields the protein CSARDRGFGKLFF.

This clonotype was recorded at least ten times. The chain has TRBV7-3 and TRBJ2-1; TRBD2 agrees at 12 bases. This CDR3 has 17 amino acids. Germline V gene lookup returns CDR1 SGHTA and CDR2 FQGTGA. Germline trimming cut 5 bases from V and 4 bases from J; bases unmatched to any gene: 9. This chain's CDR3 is CASSPLGLAGGYNEQFF. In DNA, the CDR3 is TGTGCCAGCAGCCCGCTCGGTCTAGCGGGGGGGTACAATGAGCAGTTCTTC.